This record looks at one TCR beta chain sequence and its context. Original data processing: Nucleated cell number was recorded as an estimate derived from reference gene primer amplification. TCRdb's copy holds only in-frame clones and misses some; the assay was immunoSEQ multiplex PCR. The V and J calls and clone size come from that table; D and trimming were worked out from the DNA. The profile shows about 300,000 clones, about nine tenths of them singletons. The entry originates in a study of blood T cell repertoires in COVID-19. At the level of the study: Some COVID-19 samples were acute and others convalescent; all came from the United States, Italy and Spain. The cDNA or gDNA used as material had been derived from T cells, B-cell-depleted T cells, or PBMCs.

The CDR3 is 16 amino acids. The V and J ends lost 4 bases and 5 bases respectively, with 21 bases between them. Germline V CDR1 and CDR2: MGHRA, YSYEKL. The source of this sequence is a woman aged 50 to 65 with COVID-19, enrolled during active disease. Source material: peripheral blood. This chain links TRBV4-1 with TRBJ2-7, with D maybe TRBD2 (5 bases). The CDR3 protein is CASSPTPGRAVHEQYF. The DNA of the CDR3 is TGCGCCAGCAGCCCCACCCCGGGAAGGGCTGTCCACGAGCAGTACTTC.